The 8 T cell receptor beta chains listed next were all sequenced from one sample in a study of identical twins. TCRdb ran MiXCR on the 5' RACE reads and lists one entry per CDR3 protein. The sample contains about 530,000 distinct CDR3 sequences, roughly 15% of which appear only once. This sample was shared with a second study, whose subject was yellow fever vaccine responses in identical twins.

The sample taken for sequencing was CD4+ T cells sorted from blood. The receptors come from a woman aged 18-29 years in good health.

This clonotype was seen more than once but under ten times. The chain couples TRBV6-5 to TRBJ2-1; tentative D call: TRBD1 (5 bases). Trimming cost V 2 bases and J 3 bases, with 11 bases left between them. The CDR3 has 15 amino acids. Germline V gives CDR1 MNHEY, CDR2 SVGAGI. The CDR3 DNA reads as TGTGCCAGCAGTTACGGCGGACACCTCTACAATGAGCAGTTCTTC. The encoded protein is CASSYGGHLYNEQFF.

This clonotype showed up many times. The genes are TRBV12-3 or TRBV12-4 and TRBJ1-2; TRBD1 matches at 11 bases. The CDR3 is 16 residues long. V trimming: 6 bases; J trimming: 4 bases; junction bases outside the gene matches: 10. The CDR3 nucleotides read TGTGCCAGCAGCCCTACCGGACAGGGGGCAGTCTATGGCTACACCTTC. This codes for CASSPTGQGAVYGYTF.

CDR3 bases: TGTGCCAGCTCACCACTTAGGGGGACAGGAAAAGAGACCCAGTACTTC. This sequence encodes CASSPLRGTGKETQYF. This chain connects TRBV18 to TRBJ2-5, with TRBD1 identical over 8 bases. V lost 1 base, J lost 3 bases, and 7 bases stayed unmatched. The V gene's germline CDR1 is KGHSH and CDR2 LQKENI. There are 16 residues in the CDR3.

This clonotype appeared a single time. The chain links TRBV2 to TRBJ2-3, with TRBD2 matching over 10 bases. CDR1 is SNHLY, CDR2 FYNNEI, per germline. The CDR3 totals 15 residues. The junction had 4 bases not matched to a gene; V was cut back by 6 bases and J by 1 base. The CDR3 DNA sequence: TGTGCCAGCAGACCAACTAGCGGGGGCACAGATACGCAGTATTTT. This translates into CASRPTSGGTDTQYF.

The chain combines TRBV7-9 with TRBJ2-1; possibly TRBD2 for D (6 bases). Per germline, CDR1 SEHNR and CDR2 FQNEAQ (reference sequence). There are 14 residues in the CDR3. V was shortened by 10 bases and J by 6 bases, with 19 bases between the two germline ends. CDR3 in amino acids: CATNTLGGSNEQFF. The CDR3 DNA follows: TGTGCCACTAACACGCTAGGAGGGAGCAATGAGCAGTTCTTC.

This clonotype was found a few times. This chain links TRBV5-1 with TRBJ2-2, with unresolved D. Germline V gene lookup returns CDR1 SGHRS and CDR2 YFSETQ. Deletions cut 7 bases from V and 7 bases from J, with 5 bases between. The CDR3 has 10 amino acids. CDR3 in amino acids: CASRGGELFF. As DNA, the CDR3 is TGCGCCAGCCGAGGCGGGGAGCTGTTTTTT.

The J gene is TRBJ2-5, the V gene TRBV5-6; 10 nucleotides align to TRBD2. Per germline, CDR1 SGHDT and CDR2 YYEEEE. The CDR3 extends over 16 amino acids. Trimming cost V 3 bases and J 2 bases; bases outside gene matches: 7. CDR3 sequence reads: CASSSPASGRQETQYF. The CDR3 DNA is TGTGCCAGCAGCTCCCCGGCTAGCGGGAGACAAGAGACCCAGTACTTC.

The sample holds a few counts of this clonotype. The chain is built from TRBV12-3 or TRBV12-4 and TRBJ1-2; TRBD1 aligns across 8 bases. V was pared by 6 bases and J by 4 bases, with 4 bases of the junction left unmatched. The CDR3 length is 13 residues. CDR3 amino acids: CASSSDRAYGYTF. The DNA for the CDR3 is TGTGCCAGCAGCTCGGACAGGGCCTATGGCTACACCTTC.